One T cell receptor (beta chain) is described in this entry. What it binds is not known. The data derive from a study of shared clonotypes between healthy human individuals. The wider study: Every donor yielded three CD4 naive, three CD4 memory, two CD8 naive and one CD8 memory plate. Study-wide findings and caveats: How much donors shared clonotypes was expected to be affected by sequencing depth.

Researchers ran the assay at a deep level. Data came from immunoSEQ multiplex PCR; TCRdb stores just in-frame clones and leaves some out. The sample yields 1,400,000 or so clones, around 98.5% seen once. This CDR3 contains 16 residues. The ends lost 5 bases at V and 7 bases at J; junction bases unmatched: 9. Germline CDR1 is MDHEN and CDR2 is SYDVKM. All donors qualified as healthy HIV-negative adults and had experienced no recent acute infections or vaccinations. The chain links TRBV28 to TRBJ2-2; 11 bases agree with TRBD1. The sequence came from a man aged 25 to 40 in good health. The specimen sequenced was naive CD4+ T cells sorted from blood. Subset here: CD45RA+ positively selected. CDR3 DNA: TGTGCCAGCAGTCCCTGGACAGGGGGCGTGGACGGGGAGCTGTTTTTT. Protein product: CASSPWTGGVDGELFF.